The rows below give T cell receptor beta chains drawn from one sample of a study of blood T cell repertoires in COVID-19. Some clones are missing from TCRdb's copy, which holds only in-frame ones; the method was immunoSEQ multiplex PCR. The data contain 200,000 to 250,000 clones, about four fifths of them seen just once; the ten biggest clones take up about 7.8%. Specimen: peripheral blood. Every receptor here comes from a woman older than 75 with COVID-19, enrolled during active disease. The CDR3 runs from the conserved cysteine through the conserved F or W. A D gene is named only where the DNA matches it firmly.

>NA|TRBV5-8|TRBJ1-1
CGDRRDLNTEAFF
TGTGGGGACCGCCGGGACTTGAACACTGAAGCTTTCTTT
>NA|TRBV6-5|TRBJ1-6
CASSYLTRRGNSPLHF
TGTGCCAGCAGTTACTTGACACGCAGGGGAAATTCACCCCTCCACTTT
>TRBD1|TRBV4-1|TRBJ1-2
CASSQEGADRENGYTF
TGCGCCAGCAGCCAAGAAGGGGCAGACAGGGAGAATGGCTACACCTTC
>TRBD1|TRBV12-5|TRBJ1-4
CASASGGEKLFF
TGTGCTAGTGCTTCAGGGGGGGAAAAACTGTTTTTT
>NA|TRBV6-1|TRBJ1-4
CASSDGGTNEKLFF
TGTGCCAGCAGTGATGGGGGGACTAATGAAAAACTGTTTTTT
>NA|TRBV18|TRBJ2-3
CASSRRNGDTQYF
TGTGCCAGCTCCCGAAGAAACGGAGATACGCAGTATTTT
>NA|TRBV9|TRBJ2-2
CASSTRGGSNTGELFF
TGTGCCAGCAGCACAAGAGGAGGATCGAACACCGGGGAGCTGTTTTTT
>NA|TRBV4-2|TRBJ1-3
CASSQDRTAGNTIYF
TGTGCCAGCAGCCAAGATCGAACAGCCGGAAACACCATATATTTT
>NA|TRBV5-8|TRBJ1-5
CASSAGLSLAQHF
TGTGCCAGCAGCGCCGGACTGTCCTTGGCCCAGCATTTT
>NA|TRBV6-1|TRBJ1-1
CASSSTAMTEAFF
TGTGCCAGCAGTTCCACCGCTATGACTGAAGCTTTCTTT
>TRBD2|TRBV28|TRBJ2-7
CASSPRGAGLADEQYF
TGTGCCAGCAGTCCGCGGGGGGCTGGGCTAGCAGACGAGCAGTACTTC